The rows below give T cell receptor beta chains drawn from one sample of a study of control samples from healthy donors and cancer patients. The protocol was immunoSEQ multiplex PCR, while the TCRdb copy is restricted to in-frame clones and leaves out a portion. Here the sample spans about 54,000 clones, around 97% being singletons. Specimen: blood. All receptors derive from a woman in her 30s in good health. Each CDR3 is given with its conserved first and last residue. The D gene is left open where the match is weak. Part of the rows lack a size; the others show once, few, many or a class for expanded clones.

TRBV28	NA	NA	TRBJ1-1	TGTGCCAGCAGTTTAAGGAGGGATCCCGCTGAAGCTTTCTTT	CASSLRRDPAEAFF
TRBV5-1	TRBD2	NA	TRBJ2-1	TGCGCCAGCAGCTTAGCAGCGGGAGGGAGACACAATGAGCAGTTCTTC	CASSLAAGGRHNEQFF
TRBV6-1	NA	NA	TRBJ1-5	TGTGCCAGCAGTGAATGGGGGAATAGCAATCAGCCCCAGCATTTT	CASSEWGNSNQPQHF
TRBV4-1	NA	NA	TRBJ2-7	TGCGCCAGCAGCCAACCACATGTGGGCGTCATACCCGAGCAGTACTTC	CASSQPHVGVIPEQYF
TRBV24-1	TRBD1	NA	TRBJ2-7	TGTGCCACCAGTGAGGGGACAGGACCTTGGGAGCAGTACTTC	CATSEGTGPWEQYF
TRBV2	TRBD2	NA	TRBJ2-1	TGTGCCAGCAGAGGGACTAGCGGGCATGAGCAGTTCTTC	CASRGTSGHEQFF
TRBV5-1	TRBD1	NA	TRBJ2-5	TGCGCCAGCAGCCGACAGGGGGCCGGGGAGACCCAGTACTTC	CASSRQGAGETQYF
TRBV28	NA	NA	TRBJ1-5	TGTGCCAGCAGTTTAGGGCAGGGCTATAGCAATCAGCCCCAGCATTTT	CASSLGQGYSNQPQHF
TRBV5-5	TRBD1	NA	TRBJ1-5	TGTGCCAGCAGCCCGGGACAGAGCGCTCAGCCCCAGCATTTT	CASSPGQSAQPQHF
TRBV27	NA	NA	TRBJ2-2	TGTGCCAGCAGTTCAGTGGTAACTAGTAGGTGGGAGCTGTTTTTT	CASSSVVTSRWELFF
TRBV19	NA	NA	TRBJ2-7	TGTGCCAGTAGTCCCAACTTTCTGCAGGGCTACGAGCAGTACTTC	CASSPNFLQGYEQYF
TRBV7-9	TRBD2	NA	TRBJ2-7	TGTGCCAGCAGCCCTGGGCTAGCGGGCGTAGCCGCCGTCTCCTACGAGCAGTACTTC	CASSPGLAGVAAVSYEQYF
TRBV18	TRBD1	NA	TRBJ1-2	TGTGCCAGCTCACCTCTCCCGACCGGACAGGCGTATGGCTACACCTTC	CASSPLPTGQAYGYTF
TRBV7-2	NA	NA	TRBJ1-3	TGTGCCAGCAGCCCCGCCGTCTCTGGAAACACCATATATTTT	CASSPAVSGNTIYF
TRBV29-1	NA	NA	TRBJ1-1	TGCAGCGTTGTCCACTCCATGAACACTGAAGCTTTCTTT	CSVVHSMNTEAFF
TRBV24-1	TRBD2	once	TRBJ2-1	TGTGCCACCAGTGATTTGGAAACGACTAGCGGGAAGAATGAGCAGTTCTTC	CATSDLETTSGKNEQFF
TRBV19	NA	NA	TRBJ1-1	TGTGCCAGTACAGGGGTGGTCACTGAAGCTTTCTTT	CASTGVVTEAFF
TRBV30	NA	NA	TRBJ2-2	TGTGCCTCCTCGGCCGCGTACACCGGGGAGCTGTTTTTT	CASSAAYTGELFF
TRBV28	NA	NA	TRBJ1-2	TGTGCCAGCAGTTTATACCCCGACTCGACCCGGTTCAGTCATGGCTACACCTTC	CASSLYPDSTRFSHGYTF
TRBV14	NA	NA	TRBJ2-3	TGTGCCAGCAGCTTTTCCTTGGATACGCAGTATTTT	CASSFSLDTQYF
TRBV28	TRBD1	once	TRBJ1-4	TGTGCCAGCAGTGAGGCGGGACAGAGTAATGAAAAACTGTTTTTT	CASSEAGQSNEKLFF
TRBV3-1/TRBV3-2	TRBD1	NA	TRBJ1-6	TGTGCCAGCAGCCAAGTCGCCCCCCCCCAGGGGGACCAAGATAATTCACCCCTCCACTTT	CASSQVAPPQGDQDNSPLHF
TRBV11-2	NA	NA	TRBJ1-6	TGTGCCAGCAGCTTTACAGGGACTAATTCACCCCTCCACTTT	CASSFTGTNSPLHF
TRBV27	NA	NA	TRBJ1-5	TGTGCCAGCAGTTTCAGGGGCGGTCAGCCCCAGCATTTT	CASSFRGGQPQHF
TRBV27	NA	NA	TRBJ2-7	TGTGCCAGCAGTCCGGCGGCCAGTCCCTACGAGCAGTACTTC	CASSPAASPYEQYF
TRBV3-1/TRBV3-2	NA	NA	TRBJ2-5	TGTGCCAGCAGCCAAGGTCTTACCAATCAAGAGACCCAGTACTTC	CASSQGLTNQETQYF
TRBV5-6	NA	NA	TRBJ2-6	TGTGCCAGCAGCTTGGCACGGGGATTGGGTGTTGGGGCCAACGTCCTGACTTTC	CASSLARGLGVGANVLTF
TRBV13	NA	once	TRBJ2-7	TGTGCCAGCAGCTTAGGGGTCTACGAGCAGTACTTC	CASSLGVYEQYF
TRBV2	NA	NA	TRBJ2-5	TGTGCCAGCAGTGGACCTGCTTCCGGGGGCCAAGAGACCCAGTACTTC	CASSGPASGGQETQYF